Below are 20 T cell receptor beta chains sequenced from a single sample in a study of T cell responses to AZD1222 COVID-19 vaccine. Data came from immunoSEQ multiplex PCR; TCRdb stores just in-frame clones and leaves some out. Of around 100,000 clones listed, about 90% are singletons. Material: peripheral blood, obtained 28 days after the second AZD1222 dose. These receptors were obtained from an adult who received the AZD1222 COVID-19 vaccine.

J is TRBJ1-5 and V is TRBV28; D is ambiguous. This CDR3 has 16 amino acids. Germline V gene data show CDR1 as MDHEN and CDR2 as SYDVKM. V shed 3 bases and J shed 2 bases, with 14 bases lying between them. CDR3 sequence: CASSFTAGLGNQPQHF. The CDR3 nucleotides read TGTGCCAGCAGTTTCACGGCGGGTTTGGGCAATCAGCCCCAGCATTTT. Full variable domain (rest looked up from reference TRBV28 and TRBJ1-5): DVKVTQSSRYLVKRTGEKVFLECVQDMDHENMFWYRQDPGLGLRLIYFSYDVKMKEKGDIPEGYSVSREKKERFSLILESASTNQTSMYLCASSFTAGLGNQPQHFGDGTRLSIL.

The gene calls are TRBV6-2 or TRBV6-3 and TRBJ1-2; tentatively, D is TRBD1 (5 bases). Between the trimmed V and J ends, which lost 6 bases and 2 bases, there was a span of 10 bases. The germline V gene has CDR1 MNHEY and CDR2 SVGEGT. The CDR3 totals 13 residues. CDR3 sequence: CASSDRDNYGYTF. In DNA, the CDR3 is TGTGCCAGCAGCGACAGAGACAACTATGGCTACACCTTC.

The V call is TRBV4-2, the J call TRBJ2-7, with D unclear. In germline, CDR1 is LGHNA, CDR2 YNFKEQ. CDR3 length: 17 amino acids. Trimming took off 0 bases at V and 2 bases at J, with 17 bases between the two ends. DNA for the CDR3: TGTGCCAGCAGCCAAGATTGGGTTGGGAAAACCGCCTACGAGCAGTACTTC. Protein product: CASSQDWVGKTAYEQYF.

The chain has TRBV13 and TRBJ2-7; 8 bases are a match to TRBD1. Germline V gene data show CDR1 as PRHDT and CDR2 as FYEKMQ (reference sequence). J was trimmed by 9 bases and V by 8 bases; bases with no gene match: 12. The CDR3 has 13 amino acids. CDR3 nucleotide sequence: TGTGCCAGCCGCGGACAGGGAGGTACCGGGCAGTACTTC. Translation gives CASRGQGGTGQYF. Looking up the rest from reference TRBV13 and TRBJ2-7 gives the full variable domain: AAGVIQSPRHLIKEKRETATLKCYPIPRHDTVYWYQQGPGQDPQFLISFYEKMQSDKGSIPDRFSAQQFSDYHSELNMSSLELGDSALYFCASRGQGGTGQYFGPGTRLTVT.

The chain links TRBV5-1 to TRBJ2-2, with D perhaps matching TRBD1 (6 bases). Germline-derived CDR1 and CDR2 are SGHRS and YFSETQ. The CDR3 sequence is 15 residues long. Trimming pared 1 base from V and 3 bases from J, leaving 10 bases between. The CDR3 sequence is CASSLIGGDTGELFF. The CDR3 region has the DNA TGCGCCAGCAGCTTGATTGGGGGCGACACCGGGGAGCTGTTTTTT.

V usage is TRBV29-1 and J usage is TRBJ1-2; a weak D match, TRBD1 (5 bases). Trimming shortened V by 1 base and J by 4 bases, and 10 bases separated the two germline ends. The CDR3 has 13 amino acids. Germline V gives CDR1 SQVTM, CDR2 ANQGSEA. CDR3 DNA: TGCAGCGTTGAAGGAGCTGGGACCTATGGCTACACCTTC. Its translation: CSVEGAGTYGYTF. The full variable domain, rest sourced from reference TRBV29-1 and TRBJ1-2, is SAVISQKPSRDICQRGTSLTIQCQVDSQVTMMFWYRQQPGQSLTLIATANQGSEATYESGFVIDKFPISRPNLTFSTLTVSNMSPEDSSIYLCSVEGAGTYGYTFGSGTRLTVV.

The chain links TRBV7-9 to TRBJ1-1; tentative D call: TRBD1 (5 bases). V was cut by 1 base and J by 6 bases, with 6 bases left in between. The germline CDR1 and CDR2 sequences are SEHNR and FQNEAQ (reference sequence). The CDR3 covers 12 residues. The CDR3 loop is CASSLVTAEAFF. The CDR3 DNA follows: TGTGCCAGCAGCTTAGTGACAGCTGAAGCTTTCTTT. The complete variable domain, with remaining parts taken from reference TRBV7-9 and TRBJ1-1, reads DTGVSQNPRHKITKRGQNVTFRCDPISEHNRLYWYRQTLGQGPEFLTYFQNEAQLEKSRLLSDRFSAERPKGSFSTLEIQRTEQGDSAMYLCASSLVTAEAFFGQGTRLTVV.

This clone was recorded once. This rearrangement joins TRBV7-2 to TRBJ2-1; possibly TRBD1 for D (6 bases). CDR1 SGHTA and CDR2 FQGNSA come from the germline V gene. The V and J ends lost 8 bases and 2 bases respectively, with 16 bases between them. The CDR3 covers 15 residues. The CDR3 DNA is TGTGCCAGCGCACAGTTCAGGGGCGCCTACAATGAGCAGTTCTTC. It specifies CASAQFRGAYNEQFF. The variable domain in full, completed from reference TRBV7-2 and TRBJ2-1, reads GAGVSQSPSNKVTEKGKDVELRCDPISGHTALYWYRQSLGQGLEFLIYFQGNSAPDKSGLPSDRFSAERTGGSVSTLTIQRTQQEDSAVYLCASAQFRGAYNEQFFGPGTRLTVL.

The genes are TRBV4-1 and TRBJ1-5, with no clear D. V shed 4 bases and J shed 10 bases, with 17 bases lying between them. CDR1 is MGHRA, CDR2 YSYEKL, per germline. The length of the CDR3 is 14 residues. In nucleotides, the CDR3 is TGCGCCAGCAGCCCTTTCCCGGGCCCGGAACCCCAGCATTTT. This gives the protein CASSPFPGPEPQHF.

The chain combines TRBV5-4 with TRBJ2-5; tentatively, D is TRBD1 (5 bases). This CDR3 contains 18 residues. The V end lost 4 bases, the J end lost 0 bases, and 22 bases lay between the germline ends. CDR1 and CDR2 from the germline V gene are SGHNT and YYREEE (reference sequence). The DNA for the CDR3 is TGTGCCAGCAGCCGCGATACCCTCACAGGAGAGAACCAAGAGACCCAGTACTTC. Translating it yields CASSRDTLTGENQETQYF.

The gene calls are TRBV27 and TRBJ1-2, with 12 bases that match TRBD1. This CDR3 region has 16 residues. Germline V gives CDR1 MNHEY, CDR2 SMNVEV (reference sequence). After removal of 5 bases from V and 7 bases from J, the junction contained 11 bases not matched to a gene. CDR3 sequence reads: CASSGLTGTGGRGYTF. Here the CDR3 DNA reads TGTGCCAGCAGTGGTCTGACCGGGACAGGGGGCCGTGGCTACACCTTC.

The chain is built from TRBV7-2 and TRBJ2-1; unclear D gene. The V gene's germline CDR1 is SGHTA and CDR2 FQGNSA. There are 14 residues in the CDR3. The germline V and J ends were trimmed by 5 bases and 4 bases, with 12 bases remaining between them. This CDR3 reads CASSLNRVYNEQFF. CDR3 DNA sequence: TGTGCCAGCAGCCTAAACCGGGTTTACAATGAGCAGTTCTTC.

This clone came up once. The CDR3 loop is CASSVTWTGELFF. The DNA for the CDR3 is TGTGCCAGCAGCGTTACATGGACCGGGGAGCTGTTTTTT. The rearrangement links TRBV9 to TRBJ2-2; D is uncertain. Germline V gene lookup returns CDR1 SGDLS and CDR2 YYNGEE. CDR3 length equals 13 residues. The V gene lost 2 bases and the J gene lost 5 bases, with 7 bases spanning the gap.

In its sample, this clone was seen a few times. CDR3 DNA sequence: TGTGCCAGCAGTACACGGGAATCAACGAACACCGGGGAGCTGTTTTTT. Translation gives CASSTRESTNTGELFF. The rearrangement links TRBV27 to TRBJ2-2, with D perhaps matching TRBD2 (5 bases). This CDR3 has 16 residues. Germline CDR1 is MNHEY and CDR2 is SMNVEV (reference sequence). V was shortened by 5 bases and J by 0 bases, with 13 bases between the two germline ends.

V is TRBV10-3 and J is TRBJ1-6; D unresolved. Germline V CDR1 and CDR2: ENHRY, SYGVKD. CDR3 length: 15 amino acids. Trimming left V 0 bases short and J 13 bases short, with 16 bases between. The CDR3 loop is CAISESEAGSGPLHF. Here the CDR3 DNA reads TGTGCCATCAGTGAGTCGGAGGCTGGGTCGGGGCCCCTCCACTTT.

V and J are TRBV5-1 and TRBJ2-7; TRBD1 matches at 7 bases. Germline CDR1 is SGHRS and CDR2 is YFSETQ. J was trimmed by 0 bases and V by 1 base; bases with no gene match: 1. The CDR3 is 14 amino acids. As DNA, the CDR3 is TGCGCCAGCAGCTTGAAGGGGGCCTCCTACGAGCAGTACTTC. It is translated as CASSLKGASYEQYF.

The CDR3 protein is CASSAAGQGASYEQYF. The CDR3 DNA is TGTGCCAGCAGCGCAGCGGGACAGGGGGCCTCCTACGAGCAGTACTTC. The chain employs TRBV7-2 and TRBJ2-7, with 12 bases identical to TRBD1. Per germline, CDR1 SGHTA and CDR2 FQGNSA. With V trimmed by 5 bases and J by 0 bases, 5 bases remained unmatched. The CDR3 has 16 residues.

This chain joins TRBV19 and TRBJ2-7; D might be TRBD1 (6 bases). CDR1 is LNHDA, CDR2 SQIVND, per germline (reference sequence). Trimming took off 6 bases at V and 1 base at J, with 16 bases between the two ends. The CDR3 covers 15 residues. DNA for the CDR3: TGTGCCAGTAGAGAAACAGGGAAGAGATCCTACGAGCAGTACTTC. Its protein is CASRETGKRSYEQYF.

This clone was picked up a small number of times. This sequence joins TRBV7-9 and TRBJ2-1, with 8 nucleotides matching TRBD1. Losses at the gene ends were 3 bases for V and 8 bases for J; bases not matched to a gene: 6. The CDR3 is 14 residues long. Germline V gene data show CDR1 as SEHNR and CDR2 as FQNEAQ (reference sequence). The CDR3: CASSFTQGVDEQFF. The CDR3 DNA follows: TGTGCCAGCAGCTTTACACAGGGGGTAGATGAGCAGTTCTTC.

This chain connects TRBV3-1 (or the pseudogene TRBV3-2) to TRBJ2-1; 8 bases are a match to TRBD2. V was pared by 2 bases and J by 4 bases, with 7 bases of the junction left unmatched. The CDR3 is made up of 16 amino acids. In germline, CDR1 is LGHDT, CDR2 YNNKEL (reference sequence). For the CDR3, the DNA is TGTGCCAGCAGCCAACAGACCCCTAGCGGGTACAATGAGCAGTTCTTC. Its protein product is CASSQQTPSGYNEQFF.